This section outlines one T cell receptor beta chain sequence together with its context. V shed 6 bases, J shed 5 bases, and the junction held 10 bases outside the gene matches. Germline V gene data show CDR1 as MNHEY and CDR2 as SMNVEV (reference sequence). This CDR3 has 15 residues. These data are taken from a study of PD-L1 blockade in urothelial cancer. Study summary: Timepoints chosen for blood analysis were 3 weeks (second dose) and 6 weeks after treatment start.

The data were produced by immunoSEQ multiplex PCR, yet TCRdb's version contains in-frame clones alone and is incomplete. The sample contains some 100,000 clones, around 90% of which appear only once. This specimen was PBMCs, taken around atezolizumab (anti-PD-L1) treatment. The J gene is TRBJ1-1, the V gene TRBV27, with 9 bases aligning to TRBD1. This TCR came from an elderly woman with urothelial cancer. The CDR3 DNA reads TGTGCCAGCAGGCGGGACAGGGTTGAAGGGACTGAAGCTTTCTTT. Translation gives CASRRDRVEGTEAFF.